This passage covers 29 T cell receptor beta chains from one sample sequenced in a study of OX40 agonist ivuxolimab in advanced cancers. The data were produced by immunoSEQ multiplex PCR, yet TCRdb's version contains in-frame clones alone and is incomplete. Altogether about 45,000 clones are present, about 90% being singletons, with the ten largest covering about 16%. Source: CD4+ or CD8+ T cells sorted from blood, taken in a trial of the OX40 agonist ivuxolimab. Receptors originate from an adult with an advanced solid tumor such as melanoma, head and neck, liver or kidney cancer.

The rearrangement links TRBV25-1 to TRBJ2-1; D may correspond to TRBD1 or TRBD2 (6 bases each). V dropped 1 base and J dropped 7 bases, with 17 bases sitting between them. Germline V CDR1 and CDR2: MGHDK, SYGVNS. The CDR3 is 16 amino acids. The CDR3 region has the DNA TGTGCCAGCAGTGAATGGGGGGACATGACACGTAATGAGCAGTTCTTC. Encoded protein: CASSEWGDMTRNEQFF.

V and J are TRBV27 and TRBJ2-7, with 8 positions matching TRBD1. The germline gives CDR1 MNHEY, CDR2 SMNVEV (reference sequence). This CDR3 is built from 16 residues. V gave up 5 bases and J gave up 2 bases; unmatched junction bases: 11. The CDR3 sequence is CASSASTGVLAYEQYF. The CDR3 DNA reads TGTGCCAGCAGTGCCTCGACAGGGGTCTTAGCCTACGAGCAGTACTTC.

This clone was seen once. The chain joins TRBV7-9 to TRBJ2-2, with a tentative D call TRBD2 (5 bases). CDR3 size: 15 residues. Trimming removed 1 base at V and 3 bases at J, with 9 bases between. Looked up from germline, CDR1 is SEHNR and CDR2 is FQNEAQ (reference sequence). The CDR3 spells CASSLGGSYTGELFF. Written as DNA, the CDR3 is TGTGCCAGCAGCTTAGGAGGGAGCTACACCGGGGAGCTGTTTTTT.

The chain employs TRBV13 and TRBJ2-7; tentative D call: TRBD1 (6 bases). This CDR3 region has 17 residues. V gave up 5 bases and J gave up 0 bases, with 20 bases separating them. Germline V CDR1 and CDR2: PRHDT, FYEKMQ (reference sequence). Written as DNA, the CDR3 is TGTGCCAGCAGCCCGATGGTCCGGGACACAAACTCCTACGAGCAGTACTTC. Encoded protein: CASSPMVRDTNSYEQYF.

V is TRBV4-2 and J is TRBJ2-7; D is unclear. CDR3 size: 14 residues. The germline CDR1 and CDR2 sequences are LGHNA and YNFKEQ. V lost 1 base to trimming and J lost 0 bases, with 7 bases between them. DNA of the CDR3: TGTGCCAGCAGCCAAGGCGAGCTCTCCTACGAGCAGTACTTC. Translating it yields CASSQGELSYEQYF.

CDR3 sequence reads: CASSSVHAGSGANVLTF. CDR3 nucleotide sequence: TGTGCCAGCAGCTCCGTTCATGCAGGGTCTGGGGCCAACGTCCTGACTTTC. The chain has TRBV7-9 and TRBJ2-6, with D maybe TRBD1 (5 bases). CDR3 size: 17 residues. From germline, CDR1 is SEHNR and CDR2 FQNEAQ (reference sequence). Trimming stripped 4 bases from V and 1 base from J, with 14 bases between.

The chain employs TRBV27 and TRBJ2-7, with TRBD1 matching 7 bases. Germline CDR1 and CDR2: MNHEY and SMNVEV (reference sequence). CDR3 length: 14 residues. After removal of 3 bases from V and 6 bases from J, the junction contained 8 bases not matched to a gene. The DNA for the CDR3 is TGTGCCAGCAGTTTTAGTGGACAGGTGGCCGAGCAGTACTTC. It codes for CASSFSGQVAEQYF.

The V gene is TRBV9, the J gene TRBJ2-5, with D possibly called TRBD1 or TRBD2 (5 bases each). The germline gives CDR1 SGDLS, CDR2 YYNGEE. V dropped 3 bases and J dropped 4 bases, with 16 bases sitting between them. The length of the CDR3 is 15 residues. CDR3 DNA sequence: TGTGCCAGCAGCGGGGGGTCAGGGCTGTTAGAGACCCAGTACTTC. Its protein is CASSGGSGLLETQYF.

The chain combines TRBV27 with TRBJ1-5, with no clear D. CDR1 is MNHEY and CDR2 is SMNVEV in the germline V gene (reference sequence). V was shortened by 7 bases and J by 3 bases, with 13 bases between the two germline ends. This CDR3 is built from 14 residues. The CDR3 protein is CASNFDGPNQPQHF. DNA of the CDR3: TGTGCCAGCAATTTTGACGGACCCAATCAGCCCCAGCATTTT.

The V gene is TRBV14, the J gene TRBJ2-5; D call uncertain. CDR3 length: 14 amino acids. The ends were cut back, 2 bases at V and 5 bases at J, with 12 bases in the middle. In germline, CDR1 is SGHDN, CDR2 FVKESK. Here the CDR3 DNA reads TGTGCCAGCAGCCAATGGGGTACCCCTGAGACCCAGTACTTC. Its translation is CASSQWGTPETQYF.

The chain uses TRBV9 and TRBJ1-2, with D perhaps matching TRBD1 (6 bases). V shed 4 bases and J shed 1 base, with 11 bases lying between them. Germline V gene lookup returns CDR1 SGDLS and CDR2 YYNGEE. The CDR3 covers 14 residues. DNA of the CDR3: TGTGCCAGCAGCTCCTACAGGGATAACTATGGCTACACCTTC. This codes for CASSSYRDNYGYTF.

This clone was counted a single time. The V and J genes are TRBV6-5 and TRBJ2-3; possibly TRBD1 for D (5 bases). This CDR3 comprises 14 residues. The V gene's germline CDR1 is MNHEY and CDR2 SVGAGI. V lost 0 bases to trimming and J lost 4 bases, with 8 bases between them. The CDR3 region has the DNA TGTGCCAGCAGTTACTCTGAAGGGGCAGATACGCAGTATTTT. Protein: CASSYSEGADTQYF.

The chain couples TRBV19 to TRBJ1-2; unclear D gene. Trimming cost V 5 bases and J 2 bases, with 9 bases left between them. The CDR3 covers 13 residues. Germline V gene sequence: CDR1 LNHDA, CDR2 SQIVND (reference sequence). The DNA for the CDR3 is TGTGCCAGTAGTGTAAACCTAAACTATGGCTACACCTTC. Translated: CASSVNLNYGYTF.

The chain is built from TRBV15 and TRBJ2-7; 10 bases line up with TRBD1. Germline values: CDR1 LNHNV, CDR2 YYDKDF (reference sequence). This CDR3 comprises 15 residues. V lost 5 bases, J lost 0 bases, and 4 bases stayed unmatched. CDR3 nucleotides: TGTGCCACCAGCTGGCGGACAGGGGGCTCCTACGAGCAGTACTTC. Translated: CATSWRTGGSYEQYF.

The sample holds one count of this clone. The rearrangement uses TRBV19 and TRBJ2-7; 10 bases line up with TRBD1. V dropped 6 bases and J dropped 3; count of bases not matched to a gene: 8. The CDR3 covers 15 residues. Germline V gene data show CDR1 as LNHDA and CDR2 as SQIVND (reference sequence). In DNA, the CDR3 is TGTGCCAGTAGAGCCGGGACAGGGGCTATCTACGAGCAGTACTTC. Translation gives CASRAGTGAIYEQYF.

To note about this clone: Germline and junction disagree at one end, which may indicate a read error. The rearrangement uses TRBV6-5 and TRBJ2-7, with a weak D call TRBD2 (5 bases). The CDR3 runs 10 residues. Germline loops: CDR1 MNHEY, CDR2 SVGAGI. CDR3 nucleotides: TGTGCCAGCAGTGAGGGTCCGAGGAGCTTC. Protein: CASSEGPRSF.

J is TRBJ1-3 and V is TRBV27; TRBD1 might be the D (6 bases). Germline V gives CDR1 MNHEY, CDR2 SMNVEV (reference sequence). The CDR3 runs 15 residues. The V and J ends lost 6 bases and 3 bases respectively, with 15 bases between them. The CDR3 protein is CASSPNRAGGNTIYF. Here the CDR3 DNA reads TGTGCCAGCAGCCCTAACAGGGCGGGTGGAAACACCATATATTTT.

This clone was observed a few times. This chain connects TRBV11-2 to TRBJ1-1; D call uncertain. CDR1 is SGHAT and CDR2 is FQNNGV in the germline V gene. This CDR3 region has 11 residues. V was cut by 4 bases and J by 10 bases, with 10 bases left in between. The CDR3 is CASSYGPVAFF. CDR3 coding DNA: TGTGCCAGCAGCTATGGACCTGTAGCTTTCTTT.

This sequence joins TRBV4-1 and TRBJ1-5; D gene ambiguous. The CDR3 spans 15 residues. Germline CDR1 and CDR2: MGHRA and YSYEKL. V lost 0 bases and J 9 bases, leaving 15 bases between the germline ends. DNA for the CDR3: TGCGCCAGCAGCCAAGATGGGCGGGGTATGGCGCCCCAGCATTTT. This encodes CASSQDGRGMAPQHF.

This chain connects TRBV4-1 to TRBJ1-5, with D hard to call. V was clipped by 1 base and J by 2 bases, with 3 bases between them. Germline V gives CDR1 MGHRA, CDR2 YSYEKL. This CDR3 comprises 13 residues. The CDR3 DNA follows: TGCGCCAGCAGCCAAGCAGGCAATCAGCCCCAGCATTTT. This codes for CASSQAGNQPQHF.

This chain connects TRBV6-1 to TRBJ1-5; D ambiguous. V gave up 2 bases and J gave up 5 bases, with 16 bases separating them. This CDR3 region has 16 residues. Germline CDR1 is MNHNS and CDR2 is SASEGT. CDR3 residues: CASSERREQFDQPQHF. CDR3 sequence (DNA): TGTGCCAGCAGTGAAAGGAGGGAACAGTTTGATCAGCCCCAGCATTTT.

This chain's CDR3 is CASSPGRNEQFF. The CDR3 DNA is TGCGCCAGCAGCCCCGGACGGAATGAGCAGTTCTTC. V usage is TRBV5-1 and J usage is TRBJ2-1; D remains unclear. Germline CDR1 reads SGHRS; CDR2 reads YFSETQ. The V and J ends lost 4 bases and 7 bases respectively, with 9 bases between them. This CDR3 comprises 12 residues.

This rearrangement joins TRBV6-5 to TRBJ1-1; no firm D call. Deletions cut 3 bases from V and 6 bases from J, with 5 bases between. CDR3 size: 11 residues. Germline CDR1 MNHEY, CDR2 SVGAGI. CDR3 coding DNA: TGTGCCAGCAGTTATGGAGCTGAAGCTTTCTTT. Translating it yields CASSYGAEAFF.

The chain is built from TRBV7-2 and TRBJ2-1; 13 bases match TRBD2. The junction had 6 bases not matched to a gene; V was cut back by 5 bases and J by 8 bases. The CDR3 covers 15 residues. Germline V gives CDR1 SGHTA, CDR2 FQGNSA. The CDR3 coding sequence is TGTGCCAGCAGCCTACTAGCGGGGGGGCGGGATGAGCAGTTCTTC. Amino acid sequence: CASSLLAGGRDEQFF.

The rearrangement links TRBV6-5 to TRBJ2-7; maybe TRBD1 (5 bases). V was cut by 6 bases and J by 6 bases, with 21 bases left in between. This CDR3 region has 15 residues. The V gene's germline CDR1 is MNHEY and CDR2 SVGAGI. The CDR3 sequence: CASSGHTIQGGEQYF. The CDR3 bases are TGTGCCAGCAGCGGCCACACTATCCAGGGTGGCGAGCAGTACTTC.

This clone appeared a few times. The genes are TRBV5-6 and TRBJ1-2, with unresolved D. V lost 2 bases, J lost 5 bases, and 7 bases lay in between. Germline CDR1 reads SGHDT; CDR2 reads YYEEEE. This CDR3 contains 12 residues. CDR3 in DNA: TGTGCCAGCAGCTTTGAAGGGTATGGCTACACCTTC. It yields the protein CASSFEGYGYTF.

The chain uses TRBV13 and TRBJ2-7, with D perhaps TRBD2 (6 bases). The CDR3 runs to 13 residues. Per the germline V gene, CDR1 is PRHDT and CDR2 is FYEKMQ (reference sequence). Trimming removed 2 bases at V and 6 bases at J, with 11 bases between. The CDR3 DNA reads as TGTGCCAGCAGCTTAAGAGGGAGGCGCGAGCAGTACTTC. It translates to CASSLRGRREQYF. Complete variable domain (other parts from reference TRBV13 and TRBJ2-7): AAGVIQSPRHLIKEKRETATLKCYPIPRHDTVYWYQQGPGQDPQFLISFYEKMQSDKGSIPDRFSAQQFSDYHSELNMSSLELGDSALYFCASSLRGRREQYFGPGTRLTVT.

V is TRBV6-1 and J is TRBJ1-3; D gene unclear. With 4 bases removed from V and 0 bases from J, the gap between germline ends came to 16 bases. From germline, CDR1 is MNHNS and CDR2 SASEGT. There are 17 residues in the CDR3. In DNA form, the CDR3 reads TGTGCCAGCAGTGCGACCCGGGCCGACCTCTCTGGAAACACCATATATTTT. The encoded protein is CASSATRADLSGNTIYF.

This clone was detected a few times. The chain links TRBV30 to TRBJ1-1; the match to TRBD1 covers 8 bases. The trim removed 5 bases at V and 0 bases at J, leaving 8 bases unmatched. This CDR3 is 15 amino acids long. Germline CDR1 and CDR2: GTSNPN and SVGIG (reference sequence). The CDR3 protein is CAWLQGGFMNTEAFF. In DNA, the CDR3 is TGTGCCTGGTTACAGGGGGGATTTATGAACACTGAAGCTTTCTTT.